This T cell receptor beta chain stems from a study of regulatory T cells in long-lasting Graves disease. Whole-study findings and limits: Preferential use of TRBV28, TRBJ1-2 and TRBJ2-5 was seen in persistent disease.

Per the germline V gene, CDR1 is MNHEY and CDR2 is SVGEGT. V was cut by 5 bases and J by 0 bases, with 14 bases left in between. This CDR3 region has 15 residues. Comment on this clonotype: Its specificity is not known.

Time point of the sample: persistent/refractory GD, antithyroid drugs over 5 years with positive TRAb. Construction of the TCR library relied on RNA isolated from PBMCs. CDR3 regions were amplified by Arm-PCR using iRepertoire HTBI primers to build TCR beta libraries. Each CDR3 protein is one row after TCRdb ran MiXCR on the multiplex PCR reads. The table lists about 470,000 distinct CDR3 sequences, under 25% of them singletons, with 7.8% in the top ten. The sequence was obtained from a female donor with Graves disease. The sample in question was peripheral blood mononuclear cells (PBMCs), obtained when the disease was refractory, from a patient treated with antithyroid drugs. This chain uses TRBV6-2 or TRBV6-3 with TRBJ2-7; D call uncertain. The CDR3 DNA reads TGTGCCAGCAGTAGACGAGTAGACTCCTCCTACGAGCAGTACTTC. This encodes CASSRRVDSSYEQYF.